This T cell receptor (beta chain) came from a study of blood T cell repertoires in COVID-19. Overall study: The United States, Italy and Spain were the sources of the acute and convalescent COVID-19 samples. PBMCs, B-cell-depleted T cells, or T cells provided the cDNA or gDNA that made up the material.

Per the authors' pipeline: Nucleated cell number was recorded as an estimate derived from reference gene primer amplification. Repertoires were generated with immunoSEQ multiplex PCR, while TCRdb's copy carries only in-frame clones and drops some. D and trimming were read from the DNA, whereas the V and J calls and clone size are those reported in that table. The sample gives around 150,000 clones, over 60% of which show up once; around 3.4% is in the top ten. This clone was counted once. A junction end diverges from the germline sequence, so it may reflect a read error. Germline CDR1 SSHAT, CDR2 FNYEAQ (reference sequence). The CDR3 consists of 15 residues.

The rearrangement links TRBV7-7 to TRBJ1-6; D might be TRBD1 (5 bases). This TCR was recovered from a woman of 80 years or more with acute or convalescent COVID-19. Sample: peripheral blood. In nucleotides, the CDR3 is TGTGCTAGCAGCTGGCAGGGTTCCTATAATTCACCCCTCCACTTT. Its protein product is CASSWQGSYNSPLHF.